Listed here are 6 T cell receptor beta chains from one sample, sequenced in a study of T cell repertoires in cytomegalovirus infection. The antigens of these receptors remain unknown. TCRdb reprocessed the reads with MiXCR, giving one entry per CDR3 protein. The repertoire holds some 940,000 distinct CDR3 sequences, with around 29% as singletons. Sequencing was performed on cultured CD8+ T cells from PBMCs, taken from culture after CMV antigen stimulation. The receptors here all came from a human donor in good health (CMV status not recorded). Some clones in this sample may be carry-over from other donors' samples.

The gene calls are TRBV27 and TRBJ2-5, with 7 bases fitting TRBD1. This CDR3 comprises 15 residues. Germline lookup yields CDR1 MNHEY and CDR2 SMNVEV (reference sequence). Unmatched junction bases numbered 6, after V lost 3 bases and J lost 2 bases. DNA for the CDR3: TGTGCCAGCAGTTTCTACCGGGACAGTCAAGAGACCCAGTACTTC. As protein: CASSFYRDSQETQYF.

This clonotype was detected ten times or more. This chain links TRBV7-9 with TRBJ1-1; D gene ambiguous. Trimming removed 2 bases from V and 0 bases from J, with 7 bases in between. Germline V gives CDR1 SEHNR, CDR2 FQNEAQ (reference sequence). This CDR3 region has 14 residues. This CDR3 is CASSLKAMNTEAFF. The CDR3 nucleotides read TGTGCCAGCAGCTTAAAGGCCATGAACACTGAAGCTTTCTTT.

This clonotype was observed a few times. This rearrangement joins TRBV6-6 to TRBJ1-2, with D unresolved. Trimming left V 0 bases short and J 6 bases short, with 14 bases between. Germline CDR1 and CDR2: MNHNY and SVGAGI (reference sequence). The CDR3 sequence is 15 residues long. The CDR3 here is CASSYSIGGNDGYTF. CDR3 DNA: TGTGCCAGCAGTTACTCGATTGGAGGGAATGATGGCTACACCTTC.

The chain recombines TRBV27 with TRBJ2-7, with D maybe TRBD2 (6 bases). CDR1 is MNHEY and CDR2 is SMNVEV in the germline V gene (reference sequence). This CDR3 has 13 residues. The CDR3 DNA follows: TGTGCCAGCGGGCGGGACGGATACTACGAGCTGTACGTC. Protein sequence: CASGRDGYYELYV.

The chain joins TRBV6-5 to TRBJ2-2; D remains ambiguous. Germline V gives CDR1 MNHEY, CDR2 SVGAGI. V dropped 11 bases and J dropped 6 bases, with 7 bases sitting between them. This CDR3 spans 10 amino acids. The CDR3 is CAVGPGELFF. Written as DNA, the CDR3 is TGTGCCGTAGGCCCCGGGGAGCTGTTTTTT.

At least ten counts were recorded for this clonotype. The chain carries TRBV6-1 and TRBJ1-2; tentative D call: TRBD1 (6 bases). Germline-derived CDR1 and CDR2 are MNHNS and SASEGT. Trimming removed 5 bases at V and 3 bases at J, with 22 bases between. CDR3 length: 17 residues. CDR3: CASSPRFTGLKDYGYTF. CDR3 DNA: TGTGCCAGCAGTCCCCGCTTCACAGGGTTAAAGGACTATGGCTACACCTTC.